The 24 T cell receptor beta chains given below trace back to one sample, sequenced in a study of T cell responses to AZD1222 COVID-19 vaccine. Sequencing used immunoSEQ multiplex PCR; TCRdb keeps in-frame clones, though not all of them. The data hold approximately 160,000 clones, with 90% observed a single time. Sequencing was performed on peripheral blood, taken on day 0 of AZD1222 vaccination. The receptors were sampled from an adult in good health.

The V gene is TRBV28, the J gene TRBJ2-1; no clear D gene. The CDR3 extends over 13 amino acids. Between the trimmed V and J ends, which lost 3 bases and 8 bases, there was a span of 11 bases. The germline CDR1 and CDR2 sequences are MDHEN and SYDVKM. CDR3 residues: CASSFPGSYEQFF. CDR3 sequence (DNA): TGTGCCAGCAGTTTTCCGGGCTCCTATGAGCAGTTCTTC.

The CDR3 protein is CASSLGQTTEETQYF. The CDR3 coding sequence is TGTGCCAGCAGCCTAGGACAGACTACCGAAGAGACCCAGTACTTC. The rearrangement uses TRBV11-1 and TRBJ2-5; possible D gene TRBD1, 6 bases. The CDR3 is 15 amino acids. Trimming pared 5 bases from V and 3 bases from J, leaving 16 bases between. Germline V lookup: CDR1 SGHAT, CDR2 FQDESV (reference sequence).

A single count supports this clone. This rearrangement joins TRBV7-9 to TRBJ1-5, with D perhaps matching TRBD1 (5 bases). CDR1 is SEHNR, CDR2 FQNEAQ, per germline (reference sequence). Between the trimmed V and J ends, which lost 1 base and 2 bases, there was a span of 6 bases. The CDR3 extends over 14 amino acids. CDR3 amino acids: CASSLVGGNQPQHF. For the CDR3, the DNA is TGTGCCAGCAGCTTAGTAGGGGGCAATCAGCCCCAGCATTTT.

The chain uses TRBV28 and TRBJ1-1; D possibly corresponds to TRBD1 (5 bases). The CDR3 length is 15 residues. Germline CDR1 is MDHEN and CDR2 is SYDVKM. Trimming removed 3 bases from V and 5 bases from J, with 16 bases in between. The CDR3 loop reads CASSFMTGGRTEAFF. The CDR3 DNA reads as TGTGCCAGCAGTTTTATGACCGGGGGGAGAACTGAAGCTTTCTTT.

The chain couples TRBV2 to TRBJ2-7, with no clear D. Germline V gene data show CDR1 as SNHLY and CDR2 as FYNNEI. The CDR3 is 14 amino acids. V lost 5 bases, J lost 0 bases, and 11 bases lay in between. The CDR3 spells CASSTDENSYEQYF. The DNA of the CDR3 is TGTGCCAGCAGTACGGACGAAAACTCCTACGAGCAGTACTTC.

V gene TRBV4-3 combines with J gene TRBJ1-4; D perhaps matches TRBD1 (6 bases). With 3 bases removed from V and 5 bases from J, the gap between germline ends came to 16 bases. The CDR3 length is 16 residues. Looked up from germline, CDR1 is LGHNA and CDR2 is YSLEER. In nucleotides, the CDR3 is TGCGCCAGCAGCCAGCGCGCGGACAGCTTCAATGAAAAACTGTTTTTT. Amino acids: CASSQRADSFNEKLFF.

The chain combines TRBV4-1 with TRBJ1-1; D possibly corresponds to TRBD1 (6 bases). V lost 1 base and J 4 bases, leaving 13 bases between the germline ends. The CDR3 spans 15 residues. Looked up from germline, CDR1 is MGHRA and CDR2 is YSYEKL. CDR3 coding DNA: TGCGCCAGCAGCCAAGTTCCGGGGGCGGTCACTGAAGCTTTCTTT. This gives the protein CASSQVPGAVTEAFF.

The chain employs TRBV4-3 and TRBJ1-6; maybe TRBD1 (5 bases). The CDR3 is 16 residues long. Trimming took off 0 bases at V and 4 bases at J, with 10 bases between the two ends. CDR1 and CDR2 from the germline V gene are LGHNA and YSLEER. CDR3 coding DNA: TGCGCCAGCAGCCAAGAAACGCAGGGTTATAATTCACCCCTCCACTTT. Its protein product is CASSQETQGYNSPLHF.

CDR3 protein: CASSSGSYNEQFF. DNA for the CDR3: TGTGCCAGCAGCTCGGGCTCCTACAATGAGCAGTTCTTC. The genes are TRBV6-4 and TRBJ2-1; no reliable D call. From germline, CDR1 is MRHNA and CDR2 SNTAGT. This CDR3 has 13 residues. V was shortened by 6 bases and J by 0 bases, with 6 bases between the two germline ends.

The V call is TRBV6-5, the J call TRBJ1-1; 7 nucleotides line up with TRBD1. The length of the CDR3 is 14 residues. V dropped 7 bases and J dropped 0; count of bases not matched to a gene: 5. Looked up from germline, CDR1 is MNHEY and CDR2 is SVGAGI. The CDR3 bases are TGTGCCAGCAAAGAAGGGGGCTTGAACACTGAAGCTTTCTTT. This encodes CASKEGGLNTEAFF.

This chain joins TRBV5-1 and TRBJ1-5, with TRBD1 as a possible D gene (5 bases). The CDR3 sequence is 14 residues long. Germline assignment: CDR1 SGHRS and CDR2 YFSETQ. V was clipped by 1 base and J by 5 bases, with 10 bases between them. The CDR3 here is CASSLSGGDQPQHF. CDR3 DNA sequence: TGCGCCAGCAGCTTGTCCGGGGGGGATCAGCCCCAGCATTTT.

The chain recombines TRBV4-1 with TRBJ1-4; D ambiguous. Trimming took off 3 bases at V and 7 bases at J, with 15 bases between the two ends. The CDR3 has 15 amino acids. Germline V gene lookup returns CDR1 MGHRA and CDR2 YSYEKL. As DNA, the CDR3 is TGCGCCAGCAGCCACCCCGGGAGCGCGGGTGAAAAACTGTTTTTT. This gives the protein CASSHPGSAGEKLFF.

The V gene is TRBV2, the J gene TRBJ2-1, with TRBD1 matching 7 bases. CDR1 SNHLY and CDR2 FYNNEI come from the germline V gene. V gave up 5 bases and J gave up 3 bases; unmatched junction bases: 7. The CDR3 runs to 15 residues. CDR3 in DNA: TGTGCCAGCAGTCGACAGGGCCCCTACTACAATGAGCAGTTCTTC. Translating it yields CASSRQGPYYNEQFF.

V is TRBV28 and J is TRBJ2-6; D call uncertain. The length of the CDR3 is 14 residues. CDR1 is MDHEN, CDR2 SYDVKM, per germline. V was clipped by 10 bases and J by 0 bases, with 10 bases between them. The CDR3 region has the DNA TGTGCCACCACCCGGGCCTCTGGGGCCAACGTCCTGACTTTC. Translation gives CATTRASGANVLTF. Supplemented by reference TRBV28 and TRBJ2-6, the full variable domain reads DVKVTQSSRYLVKRTGEKVFLECVQDMDHENMFWYRQDPGLGLRLIYFSYDVKMKEKGDIPEGYSVSREKKERFSLILESASTNQTSMYLCATTRASGANVLTFGAGSRLTVL.

The V gene is TRBV19, the J gene TRBJ2-2; perhaps D is TRBD1 or TRBD2 (6 bases each). CDR1 LNHDA and CDR2 SQIVND come from the germline V gene (reference sequence). CDR3 length: 13 amino acids. V gave up 8 bases and J gave up 3 bases, with 10 bases separating them. DNA for the CDR3: TGTGCCAGTCCTCGGGGGCACACCGGGGAGCTGTTTTTT. As protein: CASPRGHTGELFF. Full variable domain (remainder filled in from reference TRBV19 and TRBJ2-2): DGGITQSPKYLFRKEGQNVTLSCEQNLNHDAMYWYRQDPGQGLRLIYYSQIVNDFQKGDIAEGYSVSREKKESFPLTVTSAQKNPTAFYLCASPRGHTGELFFGEGSRLTVL.

V is TRBV6-1 and J is TRBJ2-1; no definite D call. This CDR3 is built from 18 residues. The germline gives CDR1 MNHNS, CDR2 SASEGT. The V and J ends lost 1 base and 0 bases respectively, with 16 bases between them. The CDR3 sequence: CASSEGWKGSFSYNEQFF. Here the CDR3 DNA reads TGTGCCAGCAGTGAAGGTTGGAAAGGGTCCTTCTCCTACAATGAGCAGTTCTTC.

This clone was observed once. The CDR3 here is CASSRNIDRDRGTEAFF. CDR3 DNA: TGTGCCAGCTCTCGAAATATTGACAGGGACCGGGGCACTGAAGCTTTCTTT. This rearrangement joins TRBV18 to TRBJ1-1; 7 nucleotides align to TRBD1. Germline loops: CDR1 KGHSH, CDR2 LQKENI. V shed 6 bases, J shed 4 bases, and the junction held 17 bases outside the gene matches. There are 17 residues in the CDR3.

This clone showed up just once. V and J are TRBV12-3 or TRBV12-4 and TRBJ2-1, with 7 bases lining up with TRBD1. This CDR3 contains 13 residues. The V segment lost 6 bases and the J segment 10 bases; nucleotides outside the gene matches: 9. CDR3 bases: TGTGCCAGCAGCCAGACAGGGACGGCCGAGCAGTTCTTC. Its translation: CASSQTGTAEQFF.

The V gene is TRBV11-3, the J gene TRBJ2-1; D uncertain. The CDR3 loop spans 17 amino acids. V was shortened by 3 bases and J by 9 bases, with 24 bases between the two germline ends. Germline CDR1 is SGHNT and CDR2 is YENEEA. CDR3: CASSFSSFLHGFGEQFF. CDR3 nucleotide sequence: TGTGCCAGCAGCTTCTCTAGTTTCCTCCACGGATTTGGTGAGCAGTTCTTC.

The rearrangement joins TRBV11-2 to TRBJ2-3; perhaps TRBD1 as D (6 bases). CDR3 length: 15 residues. The ends were cut back, 5 bases at V and 1 base at J, with 13 bases in the middle. Germline lookup yields CDR1 SGHAT and CDR2 FQNNGV. The CDR3 loop is CASSLQAGGTDTQYF. CDR3 nucleotides: TGTGCCAGCAGCCTGCAGGCAGGGGGCACAGATACGCAGTATTTT.

The gene calls are TRBV4-3 and TRBJ1-4, with 7 nucleotides matching TRBD1. V was clipped by 4 bases and J by 6 bases; unmatched bases: 11. The germline V gene has CDR1 LGHNA and CDR2 YSLEER. The CDR3 covers 16 residues. CDR3 sequence: CASSPDRQGVDEKLFF. In DNA form, the CDR3 reads TGCGCCAGCAGCCCTGATCGACAGGGCGTGGATGAAAAACTGTTTTTT.

This chain joins TRBV5-4 and TRBJ2-1; 7 bases are shared with TRBD1. V lost 0 bases and J lost 1; bases outside the gene matches: 7. The germline CDR1 and CDR2 sequences are SGHNT and YYREEE (reference sequence). The CDR3 consists of 17 residues. The CDR3 spells CASSLGPGQLSYNEQFF. For the CDR3, the DNA is TGTGCCAGCAGCTTGGGGCCGGGACAGTTATCCTACAATGAGCAGTTCTTC.

This chain uses TRBV19 with TRBJ1-2, with 7 positions matching TRBD1. This CDR3 comprises 16 residues. Germline V gene lookup returns CDR1 LNHDA and CDR2 SQIVND (reference sequence). With V trimmed by 6 bases and J by 8 bases, 18 bases remained unmatched. CDR3 protein: CASSNSRTGGIWGYTF. DNA for the CDR3: TGTGCCAGTAGCAATTCCAGGACAGGCGGTATATGGGGCTACACCTTC.

The rearrangement uses TRBV7-2 and TRBJ2-7; D ambiguous. Per the germline V gene, CDR1 is SGHTA and CDR2 is FQGNSA. V lost 5 bases and J 6 bases, leaving 11 bases between the germline ends. The CDR3 has 12 amino acids. The CDR3 sequence: CASSIWTGEQYF. The CDR3 nucleotides are TGTGCCAGCAGCATATGGACCGGCGAGCAGTACTTC.